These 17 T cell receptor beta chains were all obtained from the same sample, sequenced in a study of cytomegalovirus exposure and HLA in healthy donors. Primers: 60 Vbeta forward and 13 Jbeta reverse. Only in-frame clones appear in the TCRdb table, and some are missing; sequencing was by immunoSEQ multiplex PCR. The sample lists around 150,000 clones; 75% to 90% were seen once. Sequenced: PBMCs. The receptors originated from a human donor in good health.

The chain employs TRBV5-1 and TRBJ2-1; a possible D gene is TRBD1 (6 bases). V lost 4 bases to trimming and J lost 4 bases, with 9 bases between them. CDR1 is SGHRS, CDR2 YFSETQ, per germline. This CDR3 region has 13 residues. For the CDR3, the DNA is TGCGCCAGCAGCCCACAGGGTTACAATGAGCAGTTCTTC. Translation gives CASSPQGYNEQFF. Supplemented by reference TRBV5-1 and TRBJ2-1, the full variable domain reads KAGVTQTPRYLIKTRGQQVTLSCSPISGHRSVSWYQQTPGQGLQFLFEYFSETQRNKGNFPGRFSGRQFSNSRSEMNVSTLELGDSALYLCASSPQGYNEQFFGPGTRLTVL.

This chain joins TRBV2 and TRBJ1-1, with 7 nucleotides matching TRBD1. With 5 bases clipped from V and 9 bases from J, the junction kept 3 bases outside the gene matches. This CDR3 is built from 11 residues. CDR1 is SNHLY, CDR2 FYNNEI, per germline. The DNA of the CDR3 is TGTGCCAGCAGTTGGGACAGCCAAGCTTTCTTT. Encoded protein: CASSWDSQAFF.

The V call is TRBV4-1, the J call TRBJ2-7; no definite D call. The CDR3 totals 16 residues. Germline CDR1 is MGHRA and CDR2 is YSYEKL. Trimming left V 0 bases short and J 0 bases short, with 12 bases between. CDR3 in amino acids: CASSQDPHWSSYEQYF. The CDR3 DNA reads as TGCGCCAGCAGCCAAGATCCCCACTGGAGCTCCTACGAGCAGTACTTC.

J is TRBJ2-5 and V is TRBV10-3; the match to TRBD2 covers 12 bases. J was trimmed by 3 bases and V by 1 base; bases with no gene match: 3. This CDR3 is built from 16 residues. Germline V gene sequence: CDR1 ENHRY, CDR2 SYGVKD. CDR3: CAISELRTSGEETQYF. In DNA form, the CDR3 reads TGTGCCATCAGTGAGTTGAGGACTAGCGGGGAAGAGACCCAGTACTTC.

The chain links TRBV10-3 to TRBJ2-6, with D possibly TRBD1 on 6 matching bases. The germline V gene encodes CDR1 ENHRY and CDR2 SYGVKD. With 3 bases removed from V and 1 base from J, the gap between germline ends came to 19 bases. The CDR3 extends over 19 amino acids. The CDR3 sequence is CAISERQVGEFSGANVLTF. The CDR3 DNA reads TGTGCCATCAGTGAAAGACAGGTGGGGGAATTTTCTGGGGCCAACGTCCTGACTTTC.

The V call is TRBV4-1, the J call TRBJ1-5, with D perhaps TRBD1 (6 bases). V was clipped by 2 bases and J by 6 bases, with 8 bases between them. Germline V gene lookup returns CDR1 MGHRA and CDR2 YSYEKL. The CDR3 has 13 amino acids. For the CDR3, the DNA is TGCGCCAGCAGCCAACAGGGGATTCAGCCCCAGCATTTT. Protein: CASSQQGIQPQHF.

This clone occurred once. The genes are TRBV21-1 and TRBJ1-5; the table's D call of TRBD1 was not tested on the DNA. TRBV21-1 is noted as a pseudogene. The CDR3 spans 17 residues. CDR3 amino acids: CASSKVDRGNGNQPQHF. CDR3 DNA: TGTGCCAGCAGCAAAGTGGACAGGGGAAACGGCAATCAGCCCCAGCATTTT.

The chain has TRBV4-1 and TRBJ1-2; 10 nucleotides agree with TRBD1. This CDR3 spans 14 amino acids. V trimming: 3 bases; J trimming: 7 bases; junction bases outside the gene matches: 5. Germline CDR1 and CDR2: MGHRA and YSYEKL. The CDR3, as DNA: TGCGCCAGCAGCCATTCCCGGACAGGGGGTGGCTACACCTTC. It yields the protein CASSHSRTGGGYTF.

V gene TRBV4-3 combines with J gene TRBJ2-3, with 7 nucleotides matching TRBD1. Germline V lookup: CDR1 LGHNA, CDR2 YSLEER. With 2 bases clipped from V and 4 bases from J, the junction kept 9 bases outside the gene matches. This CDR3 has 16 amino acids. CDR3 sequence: CASSQQTGLTADTQYF. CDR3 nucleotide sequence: TGCGCCAGCAGCCAACAGACAGGGCTGACGGCAGATACGCAGTATTTT.

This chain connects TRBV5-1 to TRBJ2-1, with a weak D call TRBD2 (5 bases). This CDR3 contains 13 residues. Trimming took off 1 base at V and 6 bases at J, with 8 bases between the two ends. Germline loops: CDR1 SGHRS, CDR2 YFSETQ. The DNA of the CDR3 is TGCGCCAGCAGCTTGTCCGGGGTCAATGAGCAGTTCTTC. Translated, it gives CASSLSGVNEQFF.

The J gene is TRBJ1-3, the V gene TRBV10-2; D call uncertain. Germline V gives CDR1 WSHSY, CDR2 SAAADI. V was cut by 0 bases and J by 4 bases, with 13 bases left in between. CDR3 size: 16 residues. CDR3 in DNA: TGCGCCAGCAGTGAGTCCTCTCCGGTTGTAGGAAACACCATATATTTT. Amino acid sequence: CASSESSPVVGNTIYF.

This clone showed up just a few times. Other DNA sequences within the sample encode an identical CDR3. CDR3 coding DNA: TGTGCCAGCAGCCGCAGGGAGAACACTGAAGCTTTCTTT. It encodes CASSRRENTEAFF. The V call is TRBV6-6, the J call TRBJ1-1, with D possibly TRBD1 on 5 matching bases. In germline, CDR1 is MNHNY, CDR2 SVGAGI (reference sequence). The V end lost 6 bases, the J end lost 1 base, and 9 bases lay between the germline ends. The CDR3 length is 13 residues.

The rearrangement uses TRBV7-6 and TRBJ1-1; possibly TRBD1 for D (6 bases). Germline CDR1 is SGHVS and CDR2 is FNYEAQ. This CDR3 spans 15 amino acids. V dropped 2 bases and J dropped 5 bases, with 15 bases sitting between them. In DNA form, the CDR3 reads TGTGCCAGCAGCTTAAAGGTACAGGGCTTGACTGAAGCTTTCTTT. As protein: CASSLKVQGLTEAFF. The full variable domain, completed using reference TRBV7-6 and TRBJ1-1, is GAGVSQSPRYKVTKRGQDVALRCDPISGHVSLYWYRQALGQGPEFLTYFNYEAQQDKSGLPNDRFSAERPEGSISTLTIQRTEQRDSAMYRCASSLKVQGLTEAFFGQGTRLTVV.

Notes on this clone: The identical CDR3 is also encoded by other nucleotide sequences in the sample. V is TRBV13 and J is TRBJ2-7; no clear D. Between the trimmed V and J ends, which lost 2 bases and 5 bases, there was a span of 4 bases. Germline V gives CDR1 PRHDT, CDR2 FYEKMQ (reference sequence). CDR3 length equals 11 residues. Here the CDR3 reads CASSLTDEQYF. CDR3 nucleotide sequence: TGTGCCAGCAGCTTAACGGACGAGCAGTACTTC.

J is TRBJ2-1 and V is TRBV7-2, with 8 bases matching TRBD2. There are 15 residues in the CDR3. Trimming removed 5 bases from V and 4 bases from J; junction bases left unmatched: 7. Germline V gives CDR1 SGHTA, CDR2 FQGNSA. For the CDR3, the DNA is TGTGCCAGCAGCATAACTCTAGCGGGTTACAATGAGCAGTTCTTC. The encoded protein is CASSITLAGYNEQFF.

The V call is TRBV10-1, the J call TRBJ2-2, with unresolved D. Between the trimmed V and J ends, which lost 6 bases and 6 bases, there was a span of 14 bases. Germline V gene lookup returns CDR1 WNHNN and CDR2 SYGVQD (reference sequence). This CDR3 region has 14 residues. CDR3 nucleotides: TGCGCCAGCAGGCCTGAAACCCAGGCCGGGGAGCTGTTTTTT. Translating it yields CASRPETQAGELFF.

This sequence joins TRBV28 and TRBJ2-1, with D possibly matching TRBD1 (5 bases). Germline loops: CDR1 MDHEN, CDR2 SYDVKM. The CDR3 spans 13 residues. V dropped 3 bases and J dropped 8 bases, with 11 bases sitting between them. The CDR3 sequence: CASSFSGYDEQFF. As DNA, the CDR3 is TGTGCCAGCAGTTTCTCAGGGTACGATGAGCAGTTCTTC. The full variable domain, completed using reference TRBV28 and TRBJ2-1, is DVKVTQSSRYLVKRTGEKVFLECVQDMDHENMFWYRQDPGLGLRLIYFSYDVKMKEKGDIPEGYSVSREKKERFSLILESASTNQTSMYLCASSFSGYDEQFFGPGTRLTVL.